These T cell receptor beta chains were read from a single sample in a study of identical twins. One entry per CDR3 protein, called by TCRdb with MiXCR from the 5' RACE reads. The profile shows 1,800,000 or so distinct CDR3 sequences, around a third of them singletons. The sample consisted of cord blood. The receptors shown here come from a newborn girl in good health. Each CDR3 is given with its conserved first and last residue. D genes are given only for firm matches. The size field is filled for only some rows; it gives once, few, many or a size class.

cdr3_aa cdr3_nt j_call clone_size v_call d_call
CSAWPETARYEQYF TGCAGTGCGTGGCCCGAGACAGCTCGCTACGAGCAGTACTTC TRBJ2-7 few TRBV20-1 .
CSARTGGYYGYTF TGCAGTGCTAGGACAGGGGGGTACTATGGCTACACCTTC TRBJ1-2 few TRBV20-1 TRBD1
CASSLLGEVAKNIQYF TGTGCCAGCAGTTTATTGGGGGAGGTAGCCAAAAACATTCAGTACTTC TRBJ2-4 . TRBV28 .
CASSPGGNNYGYTF TGTGCCAGCAGCCCGGGAGGGAACAACTATGGCTACACCTTC TRBJ1-2 . TRBV2 .
CASSSRLVNEQFF TGTGCCAGTAGTTCCCGACTAGTCAATGAGCAGTTCTTC TRBJ2-1 few TRBV19 .
CASSSTGKSVLRSPSYEQYF TGCGCCAGCAGCTCAACAGGGAAATCGGTCCTGCGATCTCCCTCCTACGAGCAGTACTTC TRBJ2-7 . TRBV5-1 .
CASSQESPGTDTQYF TGTGCCAGCAGCCAAGAAAGCCCGGGCACAGATACGCAGTATTTT TRBJ2-3 . TRBV3-1 .
CASSQDIPGEGYTF TGTGCCAGCAGCCAAGATATCCCAGGGGAGGGCTACACCTTC TRBJ1-2 . TRBV3-1 .
CSVGTDTEAFF TGCAGCGTTGGGACAGACACTGAAGCTTTCTTT TRBJ1-1 . TRBV29-1 .
CSVERARSTEAFF TGCAGCGTTGAAAGGGCTCGGAGCACTGAAGCTTTCTTT TRBJ1-1 few TRBV29-1 .
CSAHRAGINEQFF TGCAGTGCTCACAGGGCGGGGATTAATGAGCAGTTCTTC TRBJ2-1 . TRBV20-1 .
CASSGGVASTGELFF TGCGCCAGCAGCGGCGGGGTGGCGAGCACCGGGGAGCTGTTTTTT TRBJ2-2 . TRBV5-1 .
CASSPPRGQKLYEQYF TGTGCCAGCAGCCCCCCCCGTGGACAGAAACTCTACGAGCAGTACTTC TRBJ2-7 . TRBV7-9 .
CASRAVGQGSEQYF TGCGCCAGCCGAGCAGTGGGACAGGGTTCCGAGCAGTACTTC TRBJ2-7 . TRBV4-1 TRBD1
CSARRLGYGYTF TGCAGTGCCAGAAGGTTAGGCTATGGCTACACCTTC TRBJ1-2 . TRBV20-1 .
CSAKRQGQETQYF TGCAGTGCGAAACGACAGGGACAAGAGACCCAGTACTTC TRBJ2-5 . TRBV20-1 TRBD1
CASSVGVKSGFYSNQPQHF TGTGCCAGCAGTGTAGGTGTCAAGTCGGGATTCTATAGCAATCAGCCCCAGCATTTT TRBJ1-5 few TRBV6-4 .
CASSPEPNEQFF TGTGCCAGCAGCCCGGAACCCAATGAGCAGTTCTTC TRBJ2-1 . TRBV3-1 .
CARRRAGRAHNEQFF TGTGCCAGGCGCAGAGCCGGGAGGGCCCACAATGAGCAGTTCTTC TRBJ2-1 once TRBV6-1 TRBD2
CSARPRTGLGYEQYF TGCAGTGCTAGACCCAGGACAGGGTTGGGCTACGAGCAGTACTTC TRBJ2-7 few TRBV20-1 TRBD1
CASSPLESRTGTNSPLHF TGTGCCAGCTCACCACTAGAGTCTCGAACAGGGACTAATTCACCCCTCCACTTT TRBJ1-6 few TRBV18 .
CASRAGTSAYNEQYF TGTGCCAGCAGGGCCGGGACTAGCGCGTACAATGAGCAGTACTTC TRBJ2-5 few TRBV28 TRBD2
CASSLGIGPPYNNYGYTF TGCGCCAGCAGCTTGGGTATCGGCCCCCCTTACAACAACTATGGCTACACCTTC TRBJ1-2 . TRBV5-1 .
CSARFTVNEQFF TGCAGTGCTAGATTTACAGTGAATGAGCAGTTCTTC TRBJ2-1 . TRBV20-1 .
CAIGDWDTEAFF TGTGCCATCGGGGACTGGGACACTGAAGCTTTCTTT TRBJ1-1 . TRBV10-3 .
CASMPRRQGPYEQYF TGTGCCAGCATGCCGCGGAGACAGGGGCCCTACGAGCAGTACTTC TRBJ2-7 few TRBV28 TRBD1
CASREHAGDPYSNQPQHF TGTGCCAGCAGGGAACATGCAGGGGACCCTTATAGCAATCAGCCCCAGCATTTT TRBJ1-5 . TRBV6-1 .
CASRGGTGASSYNEQFF TGTGCCAGCAGAGGGGGGACAGGGGCCAGCTCCTACAATGAGCAGTTCTTC TRBJ2-1 few TRBV25-1 TRBD1
CASSLPNRDRCEKLFF TGTGCCAGCAGCCTCCCGAACAGGGATCGATGTGAAAAACTGTTTTTT TRBJ1-4 . TRBV3-1 .
CAISWTPRASPLHF TGTGCCATCTCATGGACTCCTAGGGCCTCACCCCTCCACTTT TRBJ1-6 few TRBV10-3 .
CASSESARSSTDTQYF TGCGCCAGCAGTGAGTCCGCGCGGTCTAGCACAGATACGCAGTATTTT TRBJ2-3 few TRBV10-2 .
CASTGLAHDTQYF TGCGCCAGCACCGGACTAGCTCACGATACGCAGTATTTT TRBJ2-3 few TRBV5-1 TRBD2
CSAPRHNEQFF TGCAGTGCTCCACGTCACAATGAGCAGTTCTTC TRBJ2-1 few TRBV20-1 .
CASSHRDGRYEQYF TGTGCCAGCAGCCACCGGGACGGTCGCTACGAGCAGTACTTC TRBJ2-7 few TRBV7-9 .
CASSLEGGAPNGYTF TGTGCCAGCAGCTTAGAGGGAGGGGCGCCCAATGGCTACACCTTC TRBJ1-2 . TRBV7-9 .
CASSFSGAGFYEQYF TGTGCCAGCAGCTTTAGCGGAGCGGGATTCTACGAGCAGTACTTC TRBJ2-7 many TRBV7-9 TRBD2
CASSPRAQNRNEQYF TGTGCCAGCAGTCCCCGGGCCCAAAACAGGAATGAGCAGTACTTC TRBJ2-5 . TRBV6-6 .
CASSYFVQGTEAFF TGTGCCAGCAGTTACTTCGTACAGGGCACTGAAGCTTTCTTT TRBJ1-1 . TRBV6-2/TRBV6-3 .
CSARRTADSPLHF TGCAGTGCTAGGAGGACAGCTGATTCACCCCTCCACTTT TRBJ1-6 once TRBV20-1 .
CASSHTGTQYF TGTGCCAGCAGTCACACGGGGACCCAGTACTTC TRBJ2-5 . TRBV6-2/TRBV6-3 .
CASSQERGGGTYEQYF TGTGCCAGCAGCCAAGAAAGGGGGGGCGGAACATACGAGCAGTACTTC TRBJ2-7 . TRBV4-2 .
CSVELGVGETQYF TGCAGCGTTGAGCTGGGGGTAGGGGAGACCCAGTACTTC TRBJ2-5 . TRBV29-1 .
CAIKKGQSAVSYEQYF TGTGCCATCAAAAAGGGACAGTCGGCGGTTTCCTACGAGCAGTACTTC TRBJ2-7 . TRBV10-3 TRBD1
CSARSQGGSPLHF TGCAGTGCTAGGTCTCAGGGGGGTTCACCCCTCCACTTT TRBJ1-6 . TRBV20-1 TRBD1
CASSQGGTKLFF TGCGCCAGCAGCCAAGGGGGGACAAAACTTTTCTTT TRBJ1-1 . TRBV4-1 .
CASTNSNNTEAFF TGTGCCAGCACCAATTCGAACAACACTGAAGCTTTCTTT TRBJ1-1 . TRBV21-1 .
CASSSRVSSRTPYNEQFF TGCGCCAGCAGCTCCCGGGTTTCCTCCCGTACACCCTACAATGAGCAGTTCTTC TRBJ2-1 . TRBV5-1 .
CASSQGTSFIYEQYF TGTGCCAGCAGCCAAGGGACTAGCTTTATCTACGAGCAGTACTTC TRBJ2-7 few TRBV3-1 TRBD2
CASTTSPLGAAGTDTQYF TGCGCCAGCACTACTAGCCCACTAGGGGCCGCAGGAACAGATACGCAGTATTTT TRBJ2-3 . TRBV5-1 .
CASTDRPYNEQFF TGTGCCAGCACCGACAGGCCCTACAATGAGCAGTTCTTC TRBJ2-1 . TRBV2 .
CASTQLGQGNSPLHF TGTGCCAGCACCCAACTGGGACAGGGTAATTCACCCCTCCACTTT TRBJ1-6 . TRBV3-1 TRBD1
CASSEAAWENIQYF TGTGCCAGCAGCGAAGCGGCATGGGAAAACATTCAGTACTTC TRBJ2-4 few TRBV2 .
CASSMQGSPLHF TGTGCCAGCAGCATGCAGGGTTCACCCCTCCACTTT TRBJ1-6 . TRBV12-3/TRBV12-4 .
CASSSGTGTTKQYF TGTGCCAGCAGCTCCGGGACAGGGACTACGAAGCAGTACTTC TRBJ2-5 . TRBV25-1 TRBD1
CASSYSRTGVNTEAFF TGTGCCAGCAGTTACTCAAGGACAGGGGTGAACACTGAAGCTTTCTTT TRBJ1-1 few TRBV6-2/TRBV6-3 TRBD1
CSASGRDYGYTF TGCAGTGCTAGCGGCAGGGACTATGGCTACACCTTC TRBJ1-2 few TRBV20-1 .
CSASWSTYEQYF TGCAGTGCTAGTTGGTCGACCTACGAGCAGTACTTC TRBJ2-7 few TRBV20-1 .